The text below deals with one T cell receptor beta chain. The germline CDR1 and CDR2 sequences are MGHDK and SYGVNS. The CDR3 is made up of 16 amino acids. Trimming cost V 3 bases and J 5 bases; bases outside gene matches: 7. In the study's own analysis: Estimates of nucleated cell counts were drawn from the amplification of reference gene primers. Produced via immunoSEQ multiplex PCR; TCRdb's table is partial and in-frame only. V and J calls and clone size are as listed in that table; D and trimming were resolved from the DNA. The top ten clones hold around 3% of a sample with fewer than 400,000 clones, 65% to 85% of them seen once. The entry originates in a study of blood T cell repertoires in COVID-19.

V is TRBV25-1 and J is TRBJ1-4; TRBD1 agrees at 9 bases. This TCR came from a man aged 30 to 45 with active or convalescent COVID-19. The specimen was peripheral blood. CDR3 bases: TGTGCCAGCAGTGACATAGGGGGGACAGGGAATGAAAAACTGTTTTTT. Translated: CASSDIGGTGNEKLFF. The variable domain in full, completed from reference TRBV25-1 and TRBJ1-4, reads EADIYQTPRYLVIGTGKKITLECSQTMGHDKMYWYQQDPGMELHLIHYSYGVNSTEKGDLSSESTVSRIRTEHFPLTLESARPSHTSQYLCASSDIGGTGNEKLFFGSGTQLSVL.